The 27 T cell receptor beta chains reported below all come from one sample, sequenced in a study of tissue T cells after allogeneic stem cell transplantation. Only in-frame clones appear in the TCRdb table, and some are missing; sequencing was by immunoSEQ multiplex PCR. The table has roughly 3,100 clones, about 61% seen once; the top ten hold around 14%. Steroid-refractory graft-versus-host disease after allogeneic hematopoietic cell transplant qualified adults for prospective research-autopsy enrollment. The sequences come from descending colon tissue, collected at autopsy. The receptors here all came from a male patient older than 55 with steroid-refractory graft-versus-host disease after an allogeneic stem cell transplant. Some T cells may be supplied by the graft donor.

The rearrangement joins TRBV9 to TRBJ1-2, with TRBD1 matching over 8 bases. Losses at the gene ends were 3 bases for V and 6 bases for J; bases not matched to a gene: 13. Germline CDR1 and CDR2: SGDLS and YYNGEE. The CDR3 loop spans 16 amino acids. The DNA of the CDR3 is TGTGCCAGCAGCGCGAGGGCGGACAGGGCGGTAGATGGCTACACCTTC. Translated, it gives CASSARADRAVDGYTF.

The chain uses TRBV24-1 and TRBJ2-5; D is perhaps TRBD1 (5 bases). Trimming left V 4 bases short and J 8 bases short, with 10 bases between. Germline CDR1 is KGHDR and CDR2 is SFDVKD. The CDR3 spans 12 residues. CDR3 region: CATSDQGPTQYF. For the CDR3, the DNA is TGTGCCACCAGTGACCAGGGTCCTACCCAGTACTTC.

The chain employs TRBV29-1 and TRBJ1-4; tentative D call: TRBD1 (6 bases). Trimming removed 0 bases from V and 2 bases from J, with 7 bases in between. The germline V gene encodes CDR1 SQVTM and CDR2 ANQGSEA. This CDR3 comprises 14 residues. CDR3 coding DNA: TGCAGCGTTGAAGAAGGGGGGACTAATGAAAAACTGTTTTTT. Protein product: CSVEEGGTNEKLFF.

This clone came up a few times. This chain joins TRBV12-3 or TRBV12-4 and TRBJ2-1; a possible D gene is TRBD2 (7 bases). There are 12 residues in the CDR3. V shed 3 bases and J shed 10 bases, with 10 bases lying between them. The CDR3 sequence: CASSFGGGEQFF. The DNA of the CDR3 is TGTGCCAGCAGTTTCGGCGGGGGCGAGCAGTTCTTC.

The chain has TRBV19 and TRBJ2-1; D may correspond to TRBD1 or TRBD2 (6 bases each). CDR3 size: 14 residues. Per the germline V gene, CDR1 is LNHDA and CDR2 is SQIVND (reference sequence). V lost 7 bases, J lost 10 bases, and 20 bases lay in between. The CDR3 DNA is TGTGCCAGTACCATCATGGAGGGGGGAGGCGAGCAGTTCTTC. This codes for CASTIMEGGGEQFF. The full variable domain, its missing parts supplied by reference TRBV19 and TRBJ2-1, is DGGITQSPKYLFRKEGQNVTLSCEQNLNHDAMYWYRQDPGQGLRLIYYSQIVNDFQKGDIAEGYSVSREKKESFPLTVTSAQKNPTAFYLCASTIMEGGGEQFFGPGTRLTVL.

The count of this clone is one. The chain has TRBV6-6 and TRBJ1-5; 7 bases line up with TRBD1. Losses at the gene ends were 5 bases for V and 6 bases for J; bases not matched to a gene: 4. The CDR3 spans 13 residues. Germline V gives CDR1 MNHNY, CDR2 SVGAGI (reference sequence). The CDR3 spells CASSQDRVQPQHF. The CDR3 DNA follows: TGTGCCAGCAGTCAAGACAGGGTTCAGCCCCAGCATTTT.

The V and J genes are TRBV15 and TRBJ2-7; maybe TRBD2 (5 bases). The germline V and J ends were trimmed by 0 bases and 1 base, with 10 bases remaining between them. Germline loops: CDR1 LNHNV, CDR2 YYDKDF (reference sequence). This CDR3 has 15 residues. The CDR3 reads CATSRDGTGSYEQYF. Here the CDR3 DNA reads TGTGCCACCAGCAGAGATGGAACGGGATCCTACGAGCAGTACTTC.

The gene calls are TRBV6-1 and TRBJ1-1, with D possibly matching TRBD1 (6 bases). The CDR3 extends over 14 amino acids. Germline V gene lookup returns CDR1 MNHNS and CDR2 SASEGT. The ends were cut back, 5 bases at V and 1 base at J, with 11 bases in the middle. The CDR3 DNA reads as TGTGCCAGCAGTACCCGGGACAAGAACACTGAAGCTTTCTTT. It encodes CASSTRDKNTEAFF.

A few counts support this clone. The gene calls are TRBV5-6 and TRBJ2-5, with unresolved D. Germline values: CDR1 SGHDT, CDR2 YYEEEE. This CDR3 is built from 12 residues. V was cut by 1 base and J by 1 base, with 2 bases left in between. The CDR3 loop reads CASSLFQETQYF. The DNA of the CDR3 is TGTGCCAGCAGCTTGTTCCAAGAGACCCAGTACTTC.

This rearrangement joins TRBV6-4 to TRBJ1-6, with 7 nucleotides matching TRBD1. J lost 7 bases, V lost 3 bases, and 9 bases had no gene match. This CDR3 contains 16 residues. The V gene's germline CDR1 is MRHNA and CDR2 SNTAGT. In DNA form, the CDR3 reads TGTGCCAGCAGTGAACAGGGGAGGGTTCAGAATTCACCCCTCCACTTT. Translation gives CASSEQGRVQNSPLHF.

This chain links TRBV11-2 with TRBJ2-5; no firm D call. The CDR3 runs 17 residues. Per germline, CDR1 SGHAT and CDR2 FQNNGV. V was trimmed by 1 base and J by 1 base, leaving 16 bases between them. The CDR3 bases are TGTGCCAGCAGCTTAGTGTGGACGATCTCTGGCCAAGAGACCCAGTACTTC. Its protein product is CASSLVWTISGQETQYF.

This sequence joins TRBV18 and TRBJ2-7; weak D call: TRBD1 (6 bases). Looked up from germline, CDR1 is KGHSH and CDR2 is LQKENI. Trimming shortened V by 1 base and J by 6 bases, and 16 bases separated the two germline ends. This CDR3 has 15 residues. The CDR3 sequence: CASSPLRDKRGEQYF. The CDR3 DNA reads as TGTGCCAGCTCACCACTCCGGGACAAAAGGGGCGAGCAGTACTTC.

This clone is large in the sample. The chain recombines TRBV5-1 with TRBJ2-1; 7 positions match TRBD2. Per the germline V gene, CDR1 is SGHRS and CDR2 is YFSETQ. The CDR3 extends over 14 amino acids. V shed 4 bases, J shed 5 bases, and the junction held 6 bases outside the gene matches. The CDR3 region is CASSLQGGNNEQFF. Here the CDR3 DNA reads TGCGCCAGCAGCCTCCAGGGAGGGAACAATGAGCAGTTCTTC.

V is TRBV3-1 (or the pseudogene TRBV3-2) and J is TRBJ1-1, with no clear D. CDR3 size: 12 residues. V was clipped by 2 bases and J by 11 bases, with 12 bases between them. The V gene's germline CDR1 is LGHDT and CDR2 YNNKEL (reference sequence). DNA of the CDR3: TGTGCCAGCAGCCAACCCCCATCTAGCGCTTTCTTT. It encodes CASSQPPSSAFF.

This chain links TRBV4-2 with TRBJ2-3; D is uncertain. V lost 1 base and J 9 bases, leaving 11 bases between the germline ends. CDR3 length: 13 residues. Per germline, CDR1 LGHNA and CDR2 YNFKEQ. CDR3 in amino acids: CASSQVMETTQYF. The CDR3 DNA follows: TGTGCCAGCAGCCAAGTCATGGAAACAACGCAGTATTTT.

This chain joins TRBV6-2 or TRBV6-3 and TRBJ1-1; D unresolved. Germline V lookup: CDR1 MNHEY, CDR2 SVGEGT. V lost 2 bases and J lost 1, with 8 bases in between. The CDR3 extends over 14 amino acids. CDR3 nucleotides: TGTGCCAGCAGTTACCCGGCGGGGAACACTGAAGCTTTCTTT. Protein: CASSYPAGNTEAFF.

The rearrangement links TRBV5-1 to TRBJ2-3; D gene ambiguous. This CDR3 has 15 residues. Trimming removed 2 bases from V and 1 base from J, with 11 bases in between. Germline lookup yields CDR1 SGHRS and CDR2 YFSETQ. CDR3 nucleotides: TGCGCCAGCAGCTTACAAGACACCCGCACAGATACGCAGTATTTT. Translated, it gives CASSLQDTRTDTQYF.

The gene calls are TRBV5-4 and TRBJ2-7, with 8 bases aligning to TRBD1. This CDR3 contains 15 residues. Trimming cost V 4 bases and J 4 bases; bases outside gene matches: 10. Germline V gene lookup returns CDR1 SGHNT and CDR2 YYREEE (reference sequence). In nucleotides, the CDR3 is TGTGCCAGCAGCCCCGCCAGAGGACAGGGATACGAGCAGTACTTC. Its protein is CASSPARGQGYEQYF. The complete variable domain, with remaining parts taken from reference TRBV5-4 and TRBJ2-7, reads ETGVTQSPTHLIKTRGQQVTLRCSSQSGHNTVSWYQQALGQGPQFIFQYYREEENGRGNFPPRFSGLQFPNYSSELNVNALELDDSALYLCASSPARGQGYEQYFGPGTRLTVT.

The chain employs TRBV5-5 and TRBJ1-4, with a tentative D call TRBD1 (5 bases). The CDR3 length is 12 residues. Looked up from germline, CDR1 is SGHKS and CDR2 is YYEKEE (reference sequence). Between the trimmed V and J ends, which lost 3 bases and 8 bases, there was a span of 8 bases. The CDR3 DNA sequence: TGTGCCAGCAGCTATCGGGGCGAAAAACTGTTTTTT. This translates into CASSYRGEKLFF.

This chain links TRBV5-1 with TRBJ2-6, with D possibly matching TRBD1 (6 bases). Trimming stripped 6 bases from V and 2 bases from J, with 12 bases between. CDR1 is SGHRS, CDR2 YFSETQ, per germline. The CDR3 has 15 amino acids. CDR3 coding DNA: TGCGCCAGCAACGCAGGGGCGGCTGGGGCCAACGTCCTGACTTTC. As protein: CASNAGAAGANVLTF.

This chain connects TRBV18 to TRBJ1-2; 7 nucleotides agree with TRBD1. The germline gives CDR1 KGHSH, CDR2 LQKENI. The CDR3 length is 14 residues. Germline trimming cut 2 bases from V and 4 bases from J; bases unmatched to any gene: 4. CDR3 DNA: TGTGCCAGCTCACCAGGGGACAGAGGCTATGGCTACACCTTC. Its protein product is CASSPGDRGYGYTF.

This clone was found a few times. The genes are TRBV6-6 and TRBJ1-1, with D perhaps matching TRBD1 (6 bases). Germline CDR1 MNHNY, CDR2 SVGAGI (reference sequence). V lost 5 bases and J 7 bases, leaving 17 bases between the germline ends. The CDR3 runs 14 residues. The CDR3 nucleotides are TGTGCCAGCAGTAGGGGGGAGCCCGGATTTGAAGCTTTCTTT. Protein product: CASSRGEPGFEAFF.

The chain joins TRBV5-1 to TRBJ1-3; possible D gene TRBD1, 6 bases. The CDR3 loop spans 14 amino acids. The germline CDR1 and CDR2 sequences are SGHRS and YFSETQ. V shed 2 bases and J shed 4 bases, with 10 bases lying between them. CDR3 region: CASSFDGTGNTIYF. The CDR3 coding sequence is TGCGCCAGCAGCTTTGACGGGACAGGAAACACCATATATTTT. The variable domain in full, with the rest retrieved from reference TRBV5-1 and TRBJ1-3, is KAGVTQTPRYLIKTRGQQVTLSCSPISGHRSVSWYQQTPGQGLQFLFEYFSETQRNKGNFPGRFSGRQFSNSRSEMNVSTLELGDSALYLCASSFDGTGNTIYFGEGSWLTVV.

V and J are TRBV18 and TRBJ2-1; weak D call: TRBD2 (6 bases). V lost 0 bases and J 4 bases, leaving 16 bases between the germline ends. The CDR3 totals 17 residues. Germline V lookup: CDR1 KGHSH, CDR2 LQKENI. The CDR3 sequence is CASSPPDIGGVYNEQFF. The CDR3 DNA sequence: TGTGCCAGCTCACCACCGGATATTGGCGGGGTTTACAATGAGCAGTTCTTC.

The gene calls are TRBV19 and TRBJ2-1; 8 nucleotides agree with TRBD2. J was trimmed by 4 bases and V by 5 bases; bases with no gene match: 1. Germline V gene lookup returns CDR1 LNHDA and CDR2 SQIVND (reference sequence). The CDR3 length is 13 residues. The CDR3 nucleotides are TGTGCCAGTAGTGGGACTAGGTACAATGAGCAGTTCTTC. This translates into CASSGTRYNEQFF.

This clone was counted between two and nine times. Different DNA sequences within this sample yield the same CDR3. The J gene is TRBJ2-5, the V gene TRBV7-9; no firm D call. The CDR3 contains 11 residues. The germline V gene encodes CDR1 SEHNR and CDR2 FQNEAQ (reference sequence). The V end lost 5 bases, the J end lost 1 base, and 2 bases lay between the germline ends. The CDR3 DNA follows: TGTGCCAGCAGCCTCCAAGAGACCCAGTACTTC. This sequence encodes CASSLQETQYF.

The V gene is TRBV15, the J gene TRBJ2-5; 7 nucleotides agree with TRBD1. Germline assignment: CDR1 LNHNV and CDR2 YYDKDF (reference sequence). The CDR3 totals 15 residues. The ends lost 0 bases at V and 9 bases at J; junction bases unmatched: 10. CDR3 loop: CATSRERDSSMAQYF. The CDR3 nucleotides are TGTGCCACCAGCAGAGAGAGGGACAGCTCAATGGCCCAGTACTTC. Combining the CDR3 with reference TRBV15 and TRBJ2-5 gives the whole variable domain DAMVIQNPRYQVTQFGKPVTLSCSQTLNHNVMYWYQQKSSQAPKLLFHYYDKDFNNEADTPDNFQSRRPNTSFCFLDIRSPGLGDTAMYLCATSRERDSSMAQYFGPGTRLLVL.